The clone carrying this TCR beta chain has only a few counts. The sample is drawn from a study of molecular identifiers for immune sequencing clone quantification. Via MiXCR, TCRdb re-called the PCR reads, giving one row per CDR3 protein. The data show more than 450,000 distinct CDR3 sequences, roughly 26% seen once. V lost 2 bases, J lost 3 bases, and 4 bases stayed unmatched. There are 17 residues in the CDR3. Germline V gene lookup returns CDR1 MNHEY and CDR2 SMNVEV (reference sequence). This chain joins TRBV27 and TRBJ2-6, with TRBD1 matching over 10 bases. The material sequenced was naive CD8+ T cells from blood, with Jurkat cell RNA spiked in. Documented subset: FACS-sorted CD8+CD4-CCR7+CD45RA+ naive T cells. The source is a human donor in good health. Some libraries in this study had Jurkat cell RNA spiked in. The CDR3 DNA follows: TGTGCCAGCAGTTTAGGGACAGGGGTGGTTGGGGCCAACGTCCTGACTTTC. Translated: CASSLGTGVVGANVLTF. The complete variable domain, with remaining parts taken from reference TRBV27 and TRBJ2-6, reads EAQVTQNPRYLITVTGKKLTVTCSQNMNHEYMSWYRQDPGLGLRQIYYSMNVEVTDKGDVPEGYKVSRKEKRNFPLILESPSPNQTSLYFCASSLGTGVVGANVLTFGAGSRLTVL.